This T cell receptor beta chain was observed in a study of cytomegalovirus exposure and HLA in healthy donors. Study details: Some 85 million unique TCRs from HLA-typed donors were held in an early data release.

Overall study findings and caveats: Reportedly, cytomegalovirus status was diagnosed with high sensitivity and specificity. Evidence from a later analysis indicated that most CMV-associated TCR beta chains looked HLA-restricted. An analysis that was carried out later associated approximately 17,000 TCR beta sequences with HLA alleles at 0.05 false discovery rate.

It was with 60 Vbeta and 13 Jbeta primers that the PCR ran. The table came from immunoSEQ multiplex PCR; TCRdb's copy has only in-frame clones and leaves some out. The sample has roughly 160,000 clones, around 72% seen once. Germline V gene sequence: CDR1 SGHAT, CDR2 FQNNGV. This CDR3 region has 14 residues. V lost 0 bases to trimming and J lost 6 bases, with 10 bases between them. In the case of this clone: No antigen is known for it.

This chain uses TRBV11-2 with TRBJ2-3; tentative D call: TRBD2 (6 bases). The sequenced sample was PBMCs. The receptor was isolated from a female donor in good health and CMV-seronegative. DNA for the CDR3: TGTGCCAGCAGCTTAGACCGGGAGTGGGATACGCAGTATTTT. It yields the protein CASSLDREWDTQYF.